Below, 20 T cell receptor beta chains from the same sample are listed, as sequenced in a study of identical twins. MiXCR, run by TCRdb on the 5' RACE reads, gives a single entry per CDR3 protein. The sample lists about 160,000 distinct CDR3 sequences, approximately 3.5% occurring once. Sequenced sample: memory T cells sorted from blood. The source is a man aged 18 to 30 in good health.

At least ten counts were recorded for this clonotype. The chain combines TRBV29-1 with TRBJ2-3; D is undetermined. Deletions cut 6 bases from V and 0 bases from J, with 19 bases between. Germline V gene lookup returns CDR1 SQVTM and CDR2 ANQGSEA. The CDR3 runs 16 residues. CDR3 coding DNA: TGCAGCGTCGATGGCAGTTCTAAGGCTAGCACAGATACGCAGTATTTT. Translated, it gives CSVDGSSKASTDTQYF.

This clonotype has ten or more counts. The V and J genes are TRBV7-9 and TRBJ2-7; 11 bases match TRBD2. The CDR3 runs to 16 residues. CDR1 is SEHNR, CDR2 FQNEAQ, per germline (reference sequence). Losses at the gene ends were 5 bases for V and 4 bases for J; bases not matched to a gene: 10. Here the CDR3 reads CASSPPTSGILYEQYF. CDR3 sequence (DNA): TGTGCCAGCAGCCCTCCGACTAGCGGGATACTTTACGAGCAGTACTTC.

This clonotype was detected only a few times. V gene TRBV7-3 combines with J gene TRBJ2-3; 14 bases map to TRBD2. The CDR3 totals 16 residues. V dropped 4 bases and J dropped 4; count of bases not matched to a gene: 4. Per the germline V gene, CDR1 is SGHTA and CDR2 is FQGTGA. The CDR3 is CASSSGLAGVSDTQYF. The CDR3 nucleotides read TGTGCCAGCAGCTCGGGACTAGCGGGAGTGTCAGATACGCAGTATTTT.

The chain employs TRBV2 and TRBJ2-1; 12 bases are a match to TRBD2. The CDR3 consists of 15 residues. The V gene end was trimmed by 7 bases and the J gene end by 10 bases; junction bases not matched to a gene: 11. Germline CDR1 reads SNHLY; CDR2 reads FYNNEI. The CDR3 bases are TGTGCCAGCAACCGTGGACTAGCGGGGTCCGGGGAGCAGTTCTTC. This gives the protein CASNRGLAGSGEQFF.

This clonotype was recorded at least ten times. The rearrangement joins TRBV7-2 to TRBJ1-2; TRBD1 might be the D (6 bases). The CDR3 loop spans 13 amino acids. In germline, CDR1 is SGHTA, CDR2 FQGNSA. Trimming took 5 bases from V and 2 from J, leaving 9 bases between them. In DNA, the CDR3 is TGTGCCAGCAGCCCCACAGGGAACTATGGCTACACCTTC. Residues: CASSPTGNYGYTF.

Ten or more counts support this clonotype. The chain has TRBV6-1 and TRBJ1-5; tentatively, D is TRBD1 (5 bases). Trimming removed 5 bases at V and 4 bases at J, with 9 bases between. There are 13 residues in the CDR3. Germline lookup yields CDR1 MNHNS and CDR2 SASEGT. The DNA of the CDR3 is TGTGCCAGCAGTCAGTCAGGGAATCAGCCCCAGCATTTT. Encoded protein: CASSQSGNQPQHF.

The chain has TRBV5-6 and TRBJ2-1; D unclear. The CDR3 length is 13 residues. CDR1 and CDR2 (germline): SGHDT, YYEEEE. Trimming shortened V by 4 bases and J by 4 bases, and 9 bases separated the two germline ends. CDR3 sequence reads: CASSRKVYNEQFF. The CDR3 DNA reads TGTGCCAGCAGCCGTAAAGTTTACAATGAGCAGTTCTTC.

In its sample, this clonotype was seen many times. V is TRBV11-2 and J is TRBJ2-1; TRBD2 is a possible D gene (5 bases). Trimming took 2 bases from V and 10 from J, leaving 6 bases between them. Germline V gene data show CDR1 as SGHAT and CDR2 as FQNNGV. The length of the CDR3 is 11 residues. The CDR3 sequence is CASSLPGEQFF. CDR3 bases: TGTGCCAGCAGCTTACCGGGAGAGCAGTTCTTC.

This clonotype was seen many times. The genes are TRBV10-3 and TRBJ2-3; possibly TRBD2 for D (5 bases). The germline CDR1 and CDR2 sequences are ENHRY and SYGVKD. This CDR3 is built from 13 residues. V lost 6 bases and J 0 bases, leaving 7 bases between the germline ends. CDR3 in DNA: TGTGCCATCAGCGGGATTAGCACAGATACGCAGTATTTT. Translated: CAISGISTDTQYF.

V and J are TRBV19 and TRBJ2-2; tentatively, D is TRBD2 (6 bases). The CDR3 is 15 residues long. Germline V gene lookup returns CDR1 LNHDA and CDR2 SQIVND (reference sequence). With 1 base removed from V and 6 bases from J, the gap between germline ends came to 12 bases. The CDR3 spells CASSIGPSAAGELFF. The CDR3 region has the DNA TGTGCCAGTAGTATAGGTCCTAGCGCCGCCGGGGAGCTGTTTTTT.

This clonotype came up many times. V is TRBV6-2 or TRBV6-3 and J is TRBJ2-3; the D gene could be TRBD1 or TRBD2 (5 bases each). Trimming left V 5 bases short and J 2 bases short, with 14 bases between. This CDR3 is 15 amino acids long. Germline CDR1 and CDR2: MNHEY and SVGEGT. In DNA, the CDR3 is TGTGCCAGCAGTGGGGGACGGTCCCCCACAGATACGCAGTATTTT. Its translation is CASSGGRSPTDTQYF.

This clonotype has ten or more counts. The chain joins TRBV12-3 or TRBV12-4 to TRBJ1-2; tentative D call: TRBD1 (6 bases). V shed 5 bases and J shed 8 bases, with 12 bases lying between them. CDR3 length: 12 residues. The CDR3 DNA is TGTGCCAGCAGTCACAGGGTAGGGGGCTACACCTTC. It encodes CASSHRVGGYTF.

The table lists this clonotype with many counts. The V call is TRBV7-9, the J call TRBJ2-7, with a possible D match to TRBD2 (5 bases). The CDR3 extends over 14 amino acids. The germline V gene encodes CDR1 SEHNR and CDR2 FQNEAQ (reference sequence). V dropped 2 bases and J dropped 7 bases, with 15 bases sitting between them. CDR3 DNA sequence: TGTGCCAGCAGCTTATCCCTAGCCGGAGGTGAGCAGTACTTC. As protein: CASSLSLAGGEQYF.

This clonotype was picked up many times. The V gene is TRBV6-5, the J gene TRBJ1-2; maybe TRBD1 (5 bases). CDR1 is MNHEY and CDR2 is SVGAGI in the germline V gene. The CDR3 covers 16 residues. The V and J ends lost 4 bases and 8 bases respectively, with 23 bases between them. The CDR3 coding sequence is TGTGCCAGCAGTTCGGGTCGTTCCTTGGGGGTGGAAGGCTACACCTTC. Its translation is CASSSGRSLGVEGYTF.

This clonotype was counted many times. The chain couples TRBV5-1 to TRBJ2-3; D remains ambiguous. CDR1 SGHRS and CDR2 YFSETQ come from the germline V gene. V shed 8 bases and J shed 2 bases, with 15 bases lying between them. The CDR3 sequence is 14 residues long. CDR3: CASSRSLDTDTQYF. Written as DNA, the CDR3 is TGCGCCAGTAGCCGCAGTTTAGACACAGATACGCAGTATTTT.

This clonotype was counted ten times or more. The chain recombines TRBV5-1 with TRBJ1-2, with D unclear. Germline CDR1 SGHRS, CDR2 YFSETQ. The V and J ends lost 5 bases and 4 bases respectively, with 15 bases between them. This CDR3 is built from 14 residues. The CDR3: CASRGVEDSYGYTF. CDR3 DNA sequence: TGCGCCAGCAGGGGCGTGGAGGACTCCTATGGCTACACCTTC.

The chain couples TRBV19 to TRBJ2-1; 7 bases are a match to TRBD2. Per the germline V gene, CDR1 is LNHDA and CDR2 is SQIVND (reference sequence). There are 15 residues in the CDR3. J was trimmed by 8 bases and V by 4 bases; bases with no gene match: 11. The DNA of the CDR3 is TGTGCCAGTAGTAAGGACGGCGGGAGTGGTGATGAGCAGTTCTTC. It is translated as CASSKDGGSGDEQFF.

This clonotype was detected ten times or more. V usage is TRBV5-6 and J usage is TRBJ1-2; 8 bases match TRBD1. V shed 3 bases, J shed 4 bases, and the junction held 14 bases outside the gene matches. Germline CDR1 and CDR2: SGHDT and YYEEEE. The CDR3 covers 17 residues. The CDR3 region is CASSYPDGPGGPYGYTF. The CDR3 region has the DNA TGTGCCAGCAGCTACCCCGACGGGCCAGGGGGCCCCTATGGCTACACCTTC.

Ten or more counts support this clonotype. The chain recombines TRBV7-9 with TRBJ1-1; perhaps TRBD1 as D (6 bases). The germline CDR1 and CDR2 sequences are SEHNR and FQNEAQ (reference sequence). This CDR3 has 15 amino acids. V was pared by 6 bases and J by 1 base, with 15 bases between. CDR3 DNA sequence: TGTGCCAGCAGTTCCCGGGACACCCGGAACACTGAAGCTTTCTTT. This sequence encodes CASSSRDTRNTEAFF.

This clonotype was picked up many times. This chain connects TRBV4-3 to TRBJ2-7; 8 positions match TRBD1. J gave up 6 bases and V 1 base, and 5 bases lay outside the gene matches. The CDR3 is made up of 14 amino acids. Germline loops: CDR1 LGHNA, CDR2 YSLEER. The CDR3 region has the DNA TGCGCCAGCAGCCAAGGAGGACAGGGAGGCGAGCAGTACTTC. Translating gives CASSQGGQGGEQYF.